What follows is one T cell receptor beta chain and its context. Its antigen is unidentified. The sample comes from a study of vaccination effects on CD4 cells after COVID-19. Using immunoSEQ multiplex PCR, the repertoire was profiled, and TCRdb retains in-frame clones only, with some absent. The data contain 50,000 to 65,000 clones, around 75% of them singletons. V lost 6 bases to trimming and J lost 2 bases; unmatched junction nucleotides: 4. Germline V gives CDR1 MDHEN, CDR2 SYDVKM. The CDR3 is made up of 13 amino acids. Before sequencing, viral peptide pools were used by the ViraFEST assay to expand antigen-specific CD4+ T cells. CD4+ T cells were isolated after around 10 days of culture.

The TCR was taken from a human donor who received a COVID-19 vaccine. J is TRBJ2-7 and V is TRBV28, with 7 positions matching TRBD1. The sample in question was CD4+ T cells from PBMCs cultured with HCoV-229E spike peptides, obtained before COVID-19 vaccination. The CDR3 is CASSWDSTYEQYV. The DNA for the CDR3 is TGTGCCAGCAGCTGGGACAGTACCTACGAGCAGTACGTC.